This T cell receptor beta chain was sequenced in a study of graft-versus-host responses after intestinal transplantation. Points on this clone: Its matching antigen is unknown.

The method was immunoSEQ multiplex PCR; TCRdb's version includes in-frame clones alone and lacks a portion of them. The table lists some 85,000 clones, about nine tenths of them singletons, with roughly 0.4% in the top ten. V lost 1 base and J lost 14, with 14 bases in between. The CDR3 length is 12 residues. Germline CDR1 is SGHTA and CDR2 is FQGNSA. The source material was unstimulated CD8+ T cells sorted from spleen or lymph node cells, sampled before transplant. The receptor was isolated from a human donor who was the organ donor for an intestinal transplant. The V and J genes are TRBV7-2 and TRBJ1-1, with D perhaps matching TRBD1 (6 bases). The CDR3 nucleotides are TGTGCCAGCAGCTTAGTGGGGGCCCGAAGGTTCTTT. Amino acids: CASSLVGARRFF.